This TCR beta chain emerged from a study of long-term antiretroviral therapy in people with HIV. V dropped 4 bases and J dropped 5 bases, with 8 bases sitting between them. The CDR3 is made up of 11 amino acids. Germline CDR1 SQVTM, CDR2 ANQGSEA. The libraries were made with immunoSEQ v3.0 at survey level. Sequenced by immunoSEQ multiplex PCR; TCRdb stores in-frame clones only, minus some. The table lists about 27,000 clones, roughly 80% of them singletons. This receptor was identified in a man between 40 and 49 years old with HIV. V is TRBV29-1 and J is TRBJ1-1; unclear D gene. Sequenced material: unsorted PBMCs, taken 3 years after starting antiretroviral therapy. The CDR3 DNA reads TGCAGCGTTGTTTTGGTGACTGAAGCTTTCTTT. This gives the protein CSVVLVTEAFF.